This is a list of T cell receptor beta chains from one sample in a study of cytomegalovirus exposure and HLA in healthy donors. The data were produced by immunoSEQ multiplex PCR, yet TCRdb's version contains in-frame clones alone and is incomplete. The sample consists of 40,000 to 55,000 clones, 88% of them appearing once. The sequencing sample was made of PBMCs. These receptors originate from a woman in her 30s in good health and CMV-seronegative. The CDR3 runs from the conserved cysteine through the conserved F or W. Fields, in order: CDR3 length, J gene, D gene, V gene, clone size, CDR3 DNA, CDR3 protein. D genes are given only for firm matches. Not every row has a clone size; where given, it reads once, few, many or a size class.

>16|TRBJ2-7|TRBD2|TRBV27|.
TGTGCCAGCAGTGGGAGGGGACTAGCGGTTTCCTACGAGCAGTACTTC
CASSGRGLAVSYEQYF
>14|TRBJ2-5|TRBD2|TRBV18|.
TGTGCCAGCTCACCGGGACTAGCGGAAGAGACCCAGTACTTC
CASSPGLAEETQYF
>14|TRBJ2-1|TRBD1|TRBV11-2|.
TGTGCCACCATGGGGGACAGGTCTTACAATGAGCAGTTCTTC
CATMGDRSYNEQFF
>11|TRBJ1-1|TRBD1|TRBV29-1|.
TGCAGCGTTACCACTGGGACAGGAGCTTTCTTT
CSVTTGTGAFF
>15|TRBJ2-1|TRBD2|TRBV2|.
TGTGCCAGCAGCCCTAGCGGCCGATCCTACAATGAGCAGTTCTTC
CASSPSGRSYNEQFF
>15|TRBJ2-7|.|TRBV27|.
TGTGCCAGCAGTTTAGTGAGTGGGCAGGGCTACGAGCAGTACTTC
CASSLVSGQGYEQYF
>14|TRBJ2-5|TRBD2|TRBV30|.
TGTGCCTGGAGTCCTCCGACTAGCCGGGAGACCCAGTACTTC
CAWSPPTSRETQYF
>15|TRBJ1-2|.|TRBV7-2|few
TGTGCCAGCACCCAACGGGGCGGGGATAACTATGGCTACACCTTC
CASTQRGGDNYGYTF
>12|TRBJ2-7|.|TRBV4-1|.
TGCGCCAGCAGCCAGGGCTTCAACGAGCAGTACTTC
CASSQGFNEQYF
>17|TRBJ2-1|TRBD2|TRBV10-1|.
TGCGCCAGCAGTGAGTCGAAGGCTAGCGGAACCTACAATGAGCAGTTCTTC
CASSESKASGTYNEQFF
>15|TRBJ2-7|TRBD1|TRBV5-1|.
TGCGCCAGCAGCTCCAACAGGGGCAGCTCCTACGAGCAGTACTTC
CASSSNRGSSYEQYF
>19|TRBJ1-2|.|TRBV7-6|.
TGTGCCAGCAGCTTAGCGTCTTGGTCAGGGGCACGGGGGGACTATGGCTACACCTTC
CASSLASWSGARGDYGYTF
>17|TRBJ1-5|TRBD1|TRBV25-1|.
TGTGCCAGCAGTCCCACGACAGGGGGGAATAGCAATCAGCCCCAGCATTTT
CASSPTTGGNSNQPQHF
>11|TRBJ1-1|.|TRBV18|.
TGTGCCAGCTCAAACAGGGCAGAAGCTTTCTTT
CASSNRAEAFF
>15|TRBJ2-1|TRBD2|TRBV11-2|.
TGTGCCAGCAGCCAGCGGGAGAGCTTCTACAATGAGCAGTTCTTC
CASSQRESFYNEQFF
>13|TRBJ1-2|.|TRBV15|.
TGTGCCACCAGCTCTACACCTAGCTATGGCTACACCTTC
CATSSTPSYGYTF
>15|TRBJ1-5|.|TRBV6-1|.
TGTGCCAGCAGTGAAGAGGGGAATCCAGGACAGCCCCAGCATTTT
CASSEEGNPGQPQHF
>12|TRBJ1-4|.|TRBV5-6|.
TGTGCCAGCACCATATCGAGGGAGAAACTGTTTTTT
CASTISREKLFF
>13|TRBJ1-1|TRBD1|TRBV28|.
TGTGCCGGGGGGGGACAGGAGAACACTGAAGCTTTCTTT
CAGGGQENTEAFF
>17|TRBJ2-7|TRBD2|TRBV6-4|few
TGTGCCAGCAGTGTCACAGGACTAGCGGGAGACGGATACGAGCAGTACTTC
CASSVTGLAGDGYEQYF
>14|TRBJ2-7|TRBD1|TRBV30|once
TGTGCCTGGAGTGTCGGGGACAGGGTGTGGGAGCAGTACTTC
CAWSVGDRVWEQYF
>16|TRBJ2-7|TRBD2|TRBV19|.
TGTGCCAGTAGTATATGGGAAGCGGGAGACCGGTACGAGCAGTACTTC
CASSIWEAGDRYEQYF
>12|TRBJ1-5|.|TRBV28|.
TGTGCCAGCATGGGGCTTAATCAGCCCCAGCATTTT
CASMGLNQPQHF
>14|TRBJ2-7|.|TRBV11-2|.
TGTGCCAGCAGCCCGGGAGCGGAACACTACGAGCAGTACTTC
CASSPGAEHYEQYF
>17|TRBJ2-1|TRBD1|TRBV4-3|.
TGCGCCAGCAGCCAAGATGGGACAGTATGGCCCTCCAATGAGCAGTTCTTC
CASSQDGTVWPSNEQFF
>13|TRBJ2-5|.|TRBV11-3|.
TGCGCCAGCAGCTTAGGGTTTGAGGAGACCCAGTACTTC
CASSLGFEETQYF
>16|TRBJ2-4|TRBD2|TRBV2|.
TGTGCCAGCAGTGAAAGGCTAGCGGAAGCCAAAAACATTCAGTACTTC
CASSERLAEAKNIQYF